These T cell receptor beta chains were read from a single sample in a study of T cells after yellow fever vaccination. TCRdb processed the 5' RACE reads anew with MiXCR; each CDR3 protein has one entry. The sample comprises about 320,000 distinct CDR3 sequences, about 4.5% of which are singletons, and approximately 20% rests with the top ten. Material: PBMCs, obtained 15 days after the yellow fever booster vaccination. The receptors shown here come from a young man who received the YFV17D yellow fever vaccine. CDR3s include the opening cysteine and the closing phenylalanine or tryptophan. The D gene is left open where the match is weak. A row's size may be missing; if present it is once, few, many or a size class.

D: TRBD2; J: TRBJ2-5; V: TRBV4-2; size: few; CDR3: CASSQASGGQETQYF; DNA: TGTGCCAGCAGCCAAGCTAGCGGGGGCCAAGAGACCCAGTACTTC
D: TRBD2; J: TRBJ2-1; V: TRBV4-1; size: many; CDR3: CASSNGGALPGNEQFF; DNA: TGCGCCAGCAGCAACGGGGGGGCCTTACCTGGGAATGAGCAGTTCTTC
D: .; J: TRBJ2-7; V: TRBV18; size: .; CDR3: CASSYDISYEQYF; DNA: TGTGCCAGCTCGTACGACATCTCCTACGAGCAGTACTTC
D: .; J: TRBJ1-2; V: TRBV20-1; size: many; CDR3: CSAQGSSNYGYTF; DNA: TGCAGTGCTCAGGGCAGCTCTAACTATGGCTACACCTTC
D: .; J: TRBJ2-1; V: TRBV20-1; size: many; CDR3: CSARARTVNEQFF; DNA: TGCAGTGCTAGAGCCCGGACAGTCAATGAGCAGTTCTTC
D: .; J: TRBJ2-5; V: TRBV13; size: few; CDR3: CASSQSGGSETQYF; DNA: TGTGCCAGCAGCCAGAGCGGTGGGTCAGAGACCCAGTACTTC
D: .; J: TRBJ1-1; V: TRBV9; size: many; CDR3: CASSVDGSSRAFF; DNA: TGTGCCAGCAGCGTAGACGGCAGTTCAAGAGCTTTCTTT
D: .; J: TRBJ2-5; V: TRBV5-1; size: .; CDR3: CASSPGSQQETQYF; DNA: TGCGCCAGCAGCCCCGGGTCGCAGCAAGAGACCCAGTACTTC
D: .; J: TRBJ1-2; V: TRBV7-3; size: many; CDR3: CASSLTGYYGYTF; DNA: TGTGCCAGCAGCTTAACAGGTTACTATGGCTACACCTTC
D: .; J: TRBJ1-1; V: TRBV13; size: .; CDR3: CASSLGRRHLNTEAFF; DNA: TGTGCCAGCAGCTTAGGCAGACGACACTTGAACACTGAAGCTTTCTTT
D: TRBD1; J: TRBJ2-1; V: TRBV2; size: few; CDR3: CASSHPGTGNNEQFF; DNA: TGTGCCAGCAGTCACCCCGGGACAGGCAACAATGAGCAGTTCTTC
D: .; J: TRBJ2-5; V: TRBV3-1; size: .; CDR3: CASRPTVGETQYF; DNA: TGTGCCAGCAGACCCACGGTAGGGGAGACCCAGTACTTC
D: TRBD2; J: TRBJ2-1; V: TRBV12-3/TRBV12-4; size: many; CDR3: CASSALYGGGLLSSYNEQFF; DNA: TGTGCCAGCAGCGCCCTTTACGGCGGGGGGTTACTGAGCTCCTACAATGAGCAGTTCTTC
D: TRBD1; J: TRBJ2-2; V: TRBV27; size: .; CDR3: CASKGRGRDTGELFF; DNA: TGTGCCAGCAAGGGAAGGGGGCGGGACACCGGGGAGCTGTTTTTT
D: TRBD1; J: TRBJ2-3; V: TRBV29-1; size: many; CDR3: CSVAAAGGPSTDTQYF; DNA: TGCAGCGTTGCCGCGGCAGGGGGCCCTAGCACAGATACGCAGTATTTT
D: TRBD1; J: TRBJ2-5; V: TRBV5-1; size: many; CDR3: CASSVGTGDETQYF; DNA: TGCGCCAGCAGCGTCGGGACAGGGGATGAGACCCAGTACTTC
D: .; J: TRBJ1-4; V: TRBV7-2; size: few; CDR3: CASSRQVKDNEKLFF; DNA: TGTGCCAGCAGTAGACAGGTTAAGGATAATGAAAAACTGTTTTTT
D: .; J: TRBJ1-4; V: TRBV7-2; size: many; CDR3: CASSRGAIGEKLFF; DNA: TGTGCCAGCAGCCGTGGGGCAATCGGTGAAAAACTGTTTTTT
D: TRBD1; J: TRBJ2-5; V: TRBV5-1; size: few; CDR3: CASSLGQGAETQYF; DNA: TGCGCCAGCAGCTTGGGGCAGGGGGCAGAGACCCAGTACTTC
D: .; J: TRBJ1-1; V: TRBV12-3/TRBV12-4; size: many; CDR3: CASSTRGRNTEAFF; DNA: TGTGCCAGCAGTACCCGGGGGCGTAACACTGAAGCTTTCTTT
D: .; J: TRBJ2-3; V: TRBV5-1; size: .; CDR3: CASSWTFGTDTQYF; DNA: TGCGCCAGCAGCTGGACCTTCGGGACAGATACGCAGTATTTT
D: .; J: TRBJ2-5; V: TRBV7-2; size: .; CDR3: CASSFFPGPGETQYF; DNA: TGTGCCAGCAGCTTTTTCCCGGGACCTGGAGAGACCCAGTACTTC
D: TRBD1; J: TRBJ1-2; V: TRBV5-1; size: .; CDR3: CASTQDRGYGYTF; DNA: TGCGCCAGCACGCAAGACAGGGGCTATGGCTACACCTTC
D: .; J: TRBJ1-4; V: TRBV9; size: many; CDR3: CASAGTGDEKLFF; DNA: TGTGCCAGCGCCGGGACGGGAGATGAAAAACTGTTTTTT
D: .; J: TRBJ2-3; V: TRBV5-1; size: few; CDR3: CASSNPGSTDTQYF; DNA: TGCGCCAGCAGCAACCCGGGCAGCACAGATACGCAGTATTTT
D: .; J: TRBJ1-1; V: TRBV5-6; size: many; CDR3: CASSSYDTEAFF; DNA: TGTGCCAGCAGCTCATATGACACTGAAGCTTTCTTT
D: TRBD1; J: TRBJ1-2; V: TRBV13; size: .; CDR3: CASSPFRDRGPHGYTF; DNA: TGTGCCAGCAGCCCCTTCCGGGACAGGGGGCCTCATGGCTACACCTTC
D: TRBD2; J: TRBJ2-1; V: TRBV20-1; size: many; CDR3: CSAITSGGYVMDEQFF; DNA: TGCAGTGCTATTACTAGCGGGGGGTACGTTATGGATGAGCAGTTCTTC
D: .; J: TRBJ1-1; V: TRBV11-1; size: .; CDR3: CASSPQQGWGNTEAFF; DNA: TGTGCCAGCAGCCCACAACAGGGTTGGGGCAACACTGAAGCTTTCTTT
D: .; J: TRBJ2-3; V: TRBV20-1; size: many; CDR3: CSARGKTDTQYF; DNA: TGCAGTGCTAGAGGGAAAACAGATACGCAGTATTTT
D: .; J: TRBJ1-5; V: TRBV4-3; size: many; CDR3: CASSQGYPSAQPQHF; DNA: TGCGCCAGCAGCCAAGGCTATCCATCAGCGCAGCCCCAGCATTTT
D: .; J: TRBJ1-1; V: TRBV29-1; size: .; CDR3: CSVEKDVSTEAFF; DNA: TGCAGCGTTGAAAAGGACGTTAGCACTGAAGCTTTCTTT
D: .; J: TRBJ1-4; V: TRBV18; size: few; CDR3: CASSPPPGASNEKLFF; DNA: TGTGCCAGCTCACCGCCCCCGGGGGCCTCAAATGAAAAACTGTTTTTT
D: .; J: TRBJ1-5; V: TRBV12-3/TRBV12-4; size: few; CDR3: CASSLLGAGGFVDF; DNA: TGTGCCAGCAGCCTCCTCGGGGCGGGGGGGTTTGTAGACTTT
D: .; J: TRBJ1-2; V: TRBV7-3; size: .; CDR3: CASRMVGGGYTF; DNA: TGTGCCAGCAGAATGGTGGGGGGTGGCTACACCTTC
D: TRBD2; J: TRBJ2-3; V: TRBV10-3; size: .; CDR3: CAITRLAGGHTDTQYF; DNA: TGTGCCATCACCCGACTAGCGGGGGGGCACACAGATACGCAGTATTTT
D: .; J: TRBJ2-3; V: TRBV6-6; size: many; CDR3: CASSYFSGSSTDTQYF; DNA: TGTGCCAGCAGTTACTTCAGCGGGTCTAGCACAGATACGCAGTATTTT
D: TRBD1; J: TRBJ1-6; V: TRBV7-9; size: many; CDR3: CASSWTGPGDSPLHF; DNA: TGTGCCAGCAGCTGGACAGGGCCTGGGGATTCACCCCTCCACTTT
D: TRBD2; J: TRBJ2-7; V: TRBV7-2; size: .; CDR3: CASSVSGTRSYEQYF; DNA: TGTGCCAGCAGTGTTTCCGGGACTAGGTCCTACGAGCAGTACTTC
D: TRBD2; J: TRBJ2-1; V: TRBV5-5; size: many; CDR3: CASSLRTSGVSYNEQFF; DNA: TGTGCCAGCAGCTTGCGGACTAGCGGGGTCTCCTACAATGAGCAGTTCTTC
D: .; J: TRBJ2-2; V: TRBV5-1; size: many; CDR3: CASSSQAVTGELFF; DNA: TGCGCCAGCAGCTCCCAGGCCGTAACCGGGGAGCTGTTTTTT
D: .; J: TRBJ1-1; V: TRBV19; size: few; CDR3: CASSIGIMNTEAFF; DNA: TGTGCCAGTAGTATTGGAATCATGAACACTGAAGCTTTCTTT
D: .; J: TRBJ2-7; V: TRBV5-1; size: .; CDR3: CASSPKPTGFEQYF; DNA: TGCGCCAGCAGTCCTAAACCAACAGGGTTCGAGCAGTACTTC
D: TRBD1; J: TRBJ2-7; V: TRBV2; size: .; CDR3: CASTYRGQGAGEQYF; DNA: TGTGCCAGCACCTACAGGGGACAGGGGGCAGGCGAGCAGTACTTC